Shown below are 20 T cell receptor beta chains from a single sample sequenced in a study of early T cells in non-severe SARS-CoV-2 infection. TCRdb itself ran the 5' RACE reads through MiXCR, one entry per CDR3 protein. The sample lists roughly 99,000 distinct CDR3 sequences, roughly 10% occurring once. The sequenced sample consisted of whole blood. The receptor source for this set is an adult who was a healthcare worker with PCR-confirmed SARS-CoV-2 infection or an uninfected control (not recorded which).

The chain joins TRBV5-4 to TRBJ2-1; 8 bases agree with TRBD2. Germline CDR1 and CDR2: SGHNT and YYREEE (reference sequence). The CDR3 length is 13 residues. V dropped 3 bases and J dropped 6; count of bases not matched to a gene: 2. The CDR3 DNA reads as TGTGCCAGCAGCTACGGGACTAGCAATGAGCAGTTCTTC. Translating it yields CASSYGTSNEQFF.

This clonotype has only a few counts. The gene calls are TRBV28 and TRBJ2-1, with 10 nucleotides matching TRBD2. The junction had 14 bases not matched to a gene; V was cut back by 6 bases and J by 6 bases. Germline V CDR1 and CDR2: MDHEN, SYDVKM. The CDR3 extends over 17 amino acids. The CDR3 protein is CASSPAGAGGPANEQFF. CDR3 bases: TGTGCCAGCAGCCCGGCCGGAGCGGGAGGGCCGGCCAATGAGCAGTTCTTC. Full variable domain (remainder filled in from reference TRBV28 and TRBJ2-1): DVKVTQSSRYLVKRTGEKVFLECVQDMDHENMFWYRQDPGLGLRLIYFSYDVKMKEKGDIPEGYSVSREKKERFSLILESASTNQTSMYLCASSPAGAGGPANEQFFGPGTRLTVL.

This clonotype was detected a few times. This chain connects TRBV5-5 to TRBJ2-7; 8 bases fit TRBD1. The CDR3 length is 17 residues. Germline V CDR1 and CDR2: SGHKS, YYEKEE (reference sequence). With 4 bases clipped from V and 2 bases from J, the junction kept 14 bases outside the gene matches. The CDR3 here is CASSPLSGTGNAYEQYF. CDR3 nucleotide sequence: TGTGCCAGCAGCCCACTTTCGGGGACAGGCAACGCCTACGAGCAGTACTTC. The entire variable domain, with the rest obtained from reference TRBV5-5 and TRBJ2-7, is as follows: DAGVTQSPTHLIKTRGQQVTLRCSPISGHKSVSWYQQVLGQGPQFIFQYYEKEERGRGNFPDRFSARQFPNYSSELNVNALLLGDSALYLCASSPLSGTGNAYEQYFGPGTRLTVT.

In its sample, this clonotype was seen many times. The V call is TRBV2, the J call TRBJ1-4; possible D gene TRBD1, 5 bases. Trimming took off 0 bases at V and 3 bases at J, with 11 bases between the two ends. Germline loops: CDR1 SNHLY, CDR2 FYNNEI. This CDR3 comprises 16 residues. In nucleotides, the CDR3 is TGTGCCAGCAGTGAAGCGGTCGGGGGAGCTAATGAAAAACTGTTTTTT. Its translation: CASSEAVGGANEKLFF.

This clonotype was recorded many times. The rearrangement uses TRBV7-2 and TRBJ2-1, with D unresolved. Germline CDR1 and CDR2: SGHTA and FQGNSA. The CDR3 has 14 amino acids. With 1 base removed from V and 3 bases from J, the gap between germline ends came to 7 bases. CDR3 sequence (DNA): TGTGCCAGCAGCTTAGTCTCCCGCTACAATGAGCAGTTCTTC. It yields the protein CASSLVSRYNEQFF.

This clonotype was detected many times. This chain connects TRBV20-1 to TRBJ2-2; TRBD2 aligns across 10 bases. The CDR3 contains 14 residues. Germline assignment: CDR1 DFQATT and CDR2 SNEGSKA (reference sequence). V gave up 5 bases and J gave up 7 bases; unmatched junction bases: 7. In nucleotides, the CDR3 is TGCAGTGCTTGCCGGACTAGCGGAAGCGGGGAGCTGTTTTTT. This encodes CSACRTSGSGELFF.

This clonotype has just a few counts. The V call is TRBV10-2, the J call TRBJ1-5, with 7 bases matching TRBD1. Germline-derived CDR1 and CDR2 are WSHSY and SAAADI. The CDR3 loop spans 15 amino acids. The ends lost 4 bases at V and 4 bases at J; junction bases unmatched: 7. CDR3 DNA sequence: TGCGCCAGCAGTGGCCGAAGGGGGCCGAATCAGCCCCAGCATTTT. Translating gives CASSGRRGPNQPQHF.

Turning to this clonotype: Relative to the germline gene, one junction end is altered; a read error may explain this. This chain joins TRBV23-1 and TRBJ1-6; 7 bases are shared with TRBD1. TRBV23-1 is an ORF for which the function is uncertain. This CDR3 has 16 amino acids. The CDR3 loop reads CTSRPSGQLINSPLHF. The CDR3 DNA is TGCACCAGCAGACCTTCGGGACAGCTAATCAATTCACCCCTCCACTTT.

This clonotype was counted ten times or more. The V gene is TRBV20-1, the J gene TRBJ2-3; 9 bases match TRBD2. The CDR3 is 16 amino acids. From germline, CDR1 is DFQATT and CDR2 SNEGSKA (reference sequence). With V trimmed by 2 bases and J by 2 bases, 8 bases remained unmatched. The CDR3 DNA reads as TGCAGTGCTAGATCGAGTAGCGGGGGACTCACAGATACGCAGTATTTT. Its protein is CSARSSSGGLTDTQYF.

The V gene is TRBV12-3 or TRBV12-4, the J gene TRBJ2-7, with TRBD2 identical over 8 bases. There are 15 residues in the CDR3. J lost 3 bases, V lost 6 bases, and 10 bases had no gene match. CDR3 coding DNA: TGTGCCAGCAGACCTCACCGGGGGGGAGGCTACGAGCAGTACTTC. Its translation: CASRPHRGGGYEQYF.

The chain is built from TRBV19 and TRBJ2-3; 11 nucleotides match TRBD1. CDR3 length: 14 amino acids. Germline V gene lookup returns CDR1 LNHDA and CDR2 SQIVND (reference sequence). V shed 3 bases, J shed 4 bases, and the junction held 0 bases outside the gene matches. The CDR3 DNA reads TGTGCCAGTAGTATGGGACAGGGGGCAGATACGCAGTATTTT. This gives the protein CASSMGQGADTQYF.

V is TRBV28 and J is TRBJ2-7; a possible D gene is TRBD2 (5 bases). V was shortened by 3 bases and J by 4 bases, with 13 bases between the two germline ends. This CDR3 comprises 14 residues. In germline, CDR1 is MDHEN, CDR2 SYDVKM. CDR3 sequence reads: CASSFAGGAYEQYF. DNA of the CDR3: TGTGCCAGCAGTTTTGCGGGCGGAGCATACGAGCAGTACTTC.

This clonotype was seen at least ten times. This chain connects TRBV12-3 or TRBV12-4 to TRBJ2-7; tentative D call: TRBD1 (6 bases). Trimming cost V 5 bases and J 0 bases, with 17 bases left between them. The CDR3 length is 16 residues. The CDR3 spells CASSLPSRRGSYEQYF. In DNA form, the CDR3 reads TGTGCCAGCAGTCTCCCCTCCCGCAGGGGCTCCTACGAGCAGTACTTC.

This clonotype was recorded many times. The V call is TRBV7-2, the J call TRBJ2-2; 8 bases map to TRBD1. Germline lookup yields CDR1 SGHTA and CDR2 FQGNSA. J gave up 4 bases and V 1 base, and 2 bases lay outside the gene matches. The CDR3 is 15 amino acids. CDR3: CASSLEGTGTGELFF. The CDR3 nucleotides are TGTGCCAGCAGCTTAGAAGGGACAGGCACCGGGGAGCTGTTTTTT. Based on the CDR3 plus reference TRBV7-2 and TRBJ2-2, the full variable domain is GAGVSQSPSNKVTEKGKDVELRCDPISGHTALYWYRQSLGQGLEFLIYFQGNSAPDKSGLPSDRFSAERTGGSVSTLTIQRTQQEDSAVYLCASSLEGTGTGELFFGEGSRLTVL.

V usage is TRBV1 and J usage is TRBJ2-3. TRBV1 is classified as a pseudogene. CDR3 length: 11 residues. The CDR3 reads CTSSLRDTQYF. CDR3 nucleotides: TGCACCAGCAGCCTGAGGGATACGCAGTATTTT.

The table lists this clonotype with a few counts. The chain is built from TRBV7-2 and TRBJ2-3; D remains ambiguous. Trimming removed 0 bases from V and 4 bases from J, with 14 bases in between. Germline assignment: CDR1 SGHTA and CDR2 FQGNSA. The CDR3 covers 16 residues. In nucleotides, the CDR3 is TGTGCCAGCAGCTTAGCTCCCAAATTGGGTCCAGATACGCAGTATTTT. The encoded protein is CASSLAPKLGPDTQYF. Variable domain in full (rest from reference TRBV7-2 and TRBJ2-3): GAGVSQSPSNKVTEKGKDVELRCDPISGHTALYWYRQSLGQGLEFLIYFQGNSAPDKSGLPSDRFSAERTGGSVSTLTIQRTQQEDSAVYLCASSLAPKLGPDTQYFGPGTRLTVL.

There are many counts of this clonotype. The chain recombines TRBV12-3 or TRBV12-4 with TRBJ1-4; perhaps TRBD1 as D (6 bases). V was trimmed by 6 bases and J by 8 bases, leaving 25 bases between them. The CDR3 loop spans 17 amino acids. CDR3 sequence (DNA): TGTGCCAGCAGGGGATTCGAACAGGGTCCGGGGAGCGAAAAACTGTTTTTT. This encodes CASRGFEQGPGSEKLFF.

This clonotype was counted a few times. This chain connects TRBV28 to TRBJ1-6; D unclear. Germline V gene data show CDR1 as MDHEN and CDR2 as SYDVKM. There are 15 residues in the CDR3. The germline V and J ends were trimmed by 2 bases and 9 bases, with 14 bases remaining between them. The CDR3 DNA reads TGTGCCAGCAGTTTAGCAGGTTTATTCATTTCACCCCTCCACTTT. It translates to CASSLAGLFISPLHF.

This clonotype appeared many times. As DNA, the CDR3 is TGTGCCACCATAGGGGACCGGGAGCTGTTTTTT. It specifies CATIGDRELFF. The chain combines TRBV28 with TRBJ2-2; D may be TRBD1 or TRBD2 (5 bases each). Germline CDR1 and CDR2: MDHEN and SYDVKM. This CDR3 has 11 residues. Deletions cut 10 bases from V and 9 bases from J, with 12 bases between.

This chain uses TRBV15 with TRBJ1-1; the D gene is possibly TRBD1 (6 bases). Deletions cut 0 bases from V and 1 base from J, with 12 bases between. This CDR3 has 16 residues. CDR1 is LNHNV and CDR2 is YYDKDF in the germline V gene (reference sequence). The CDR3 nucleotides are TGTGCCACCAGCAGAGATGTTAAGACAGGGAACACTGAAGCTTTCTTT. It codes for CATSRDVKTGNTEAFF.